This T cell receptor beta chain came from a study of tumor and adjacent non-tumor tissue in lung cancer. Across the whole study: Patients were aged roughly 30 to 76, 10 men and 4 to 6 women, stage I to III. Around 4 million productive TCRbeta reads were obtained per sample on average. Study outcomes and limitations: Normal lung showed higher cumulative top 100 clone frequency than tumor. Shorter survival was associated with higher TCR diversity in tumors.

RNA was extracted from bulk tissue without any cell sorting. Distant lung tissue was collected more than 3 cm away from the tumor edge. As concerns this clonotype: What it binds is not known.

TCRbeta libraries were built with three rounds of nested PCR, modified from ARM-PCR. Each CDR3 protein gets one entry after TCRdb re-called the multiplex PCR reads with MiXCR. The data contain about 77,000 distinct CDR3 sequences, less than 85% of them singletons. Trimming removed 3 bases from V and 9 bases from J, with 17 bases in between. CDR1 and CDR2 (germline): ENHRY, SYGVKD. The CDR3 consists of 15 residues. The J gene is TRBJ2-2, the V gene TRBV10-3; D is tentatively TRBD1 or TRBD2 (5 bases each). Sequencing input: distant non-tumor lung tissue. This clonotype was sampled from a man in his 70s with non-small cell lung cancer. CDR3 nucleotide sequence: TGTGCCATCAGTGACTCATGGGGGTCCGCCAGGGAGCTGTTTTTT. The encoded protein is CAISDSWGSARELFF.